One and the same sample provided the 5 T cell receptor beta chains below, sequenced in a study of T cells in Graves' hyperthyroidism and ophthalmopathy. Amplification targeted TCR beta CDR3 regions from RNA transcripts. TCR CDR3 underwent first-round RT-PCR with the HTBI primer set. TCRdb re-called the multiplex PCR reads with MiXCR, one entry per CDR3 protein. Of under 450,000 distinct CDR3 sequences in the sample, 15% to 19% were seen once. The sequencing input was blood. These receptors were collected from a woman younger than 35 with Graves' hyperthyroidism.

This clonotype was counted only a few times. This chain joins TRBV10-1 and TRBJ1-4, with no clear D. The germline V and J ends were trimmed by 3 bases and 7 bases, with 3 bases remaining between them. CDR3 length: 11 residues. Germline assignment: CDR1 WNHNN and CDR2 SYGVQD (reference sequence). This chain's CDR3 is CASSEGEKLFF. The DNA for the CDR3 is TGCGCCAGCAGTGAAGGTGAAAAACTGTTTTTT.

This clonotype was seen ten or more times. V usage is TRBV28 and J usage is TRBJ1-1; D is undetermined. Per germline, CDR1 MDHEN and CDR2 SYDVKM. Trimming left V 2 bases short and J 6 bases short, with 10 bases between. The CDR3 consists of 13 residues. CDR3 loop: CASSLDFLPEAFF. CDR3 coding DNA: TGTGCCAGCAGTTTAGATTTTCTCCCTGAAGCTTTCTTT.

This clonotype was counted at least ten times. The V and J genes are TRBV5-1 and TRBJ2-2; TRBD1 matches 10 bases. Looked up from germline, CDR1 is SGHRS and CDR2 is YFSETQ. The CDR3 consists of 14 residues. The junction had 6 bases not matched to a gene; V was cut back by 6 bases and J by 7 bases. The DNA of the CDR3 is TGCGCCAGCAACGACAGGGGGCAAGGCGGGGAGCTGTTTTTT. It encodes CASNDRGQGGELFF.

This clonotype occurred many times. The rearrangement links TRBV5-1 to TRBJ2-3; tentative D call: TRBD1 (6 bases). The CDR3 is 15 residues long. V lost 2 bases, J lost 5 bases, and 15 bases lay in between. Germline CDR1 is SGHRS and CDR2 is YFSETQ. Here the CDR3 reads CASSFRGWIGDTQYF. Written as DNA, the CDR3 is TGCGCCAGCAGCTTCAGGGGTTGGATTGGAGATACGCAGTATTTT.

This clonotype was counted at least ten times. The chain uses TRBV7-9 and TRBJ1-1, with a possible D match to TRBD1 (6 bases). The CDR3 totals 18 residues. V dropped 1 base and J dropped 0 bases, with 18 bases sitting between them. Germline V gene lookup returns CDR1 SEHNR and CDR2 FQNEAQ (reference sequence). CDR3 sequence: CASSLVGPGQTLNTEAFF. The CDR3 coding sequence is TGTGCCAGCAGCTTAGTTGGTCCCGGACAGACCTTGAACACTGAAGCTTTCTTT.